This entry lists 5 T cell receptor beta chains sequenced from one sample in a study of shared clonotypes between healthy human individuals. The repertoire was sequenced with immunoSEQ multiplex PCR; TCRdb's copy has only in-frame clones and lacks some. The sample shows approximately 2,300,000 clones, just under 95% of them seen only once. Sequenced input: naive CD4+ T cells from PBMCs. Subset: CD45RA+ positively selected. The origin of the receptors is a man aged 18 to 29 in good health. Some clones in this sample may be carry-over from other donors' samples.

V usage is TRBV28 and J usage is TRBJ2-7; D could derive from TRBD1 or TRBD2 (5 bases each). This CDR3 has 14 amino acids. The germline gives CDR1 MDHEN, CDR2 SYDVKM. V was trimmed by 9 bases and J by 3 bases, leaving 18 bases between them. The CDR3: CASIGAGGYYEQYF. DNA for the CDR3: TGTGCCAGTATCGGGGCTGGGGGATACTACGAGCAGTACTTC.

V usage is TRBV4-1 and J usage is TRBJ2-1; D unresolved. The CDR3 spans 12 residues. The ends were cut back, 3 bases at V and 2 bases at J, with 2 bases in the middle. Germline V gives CDR1 MGHRA, CDR2 YSYEKL. This chain's CDR3 is CASSHAYNEQFF. The CDR3 nucleotides are TGCGCCAGCAGCCACGCCTACAATGAGCAGTTCTTC.

The chain is built from TRBV15 and TRBJ1-1; D might be TRBD1 (5 bases). Germline V gene data show CDR1 as LNHNV and CDR2 as YYDKDF (reference sequence). Between the trimmed V and J ends, which lost 0 bases and 1 base, there was a span of 15 bases. This CDR3 has 17 residues. This chain's CDR3 is CATSRDRLGLRNTEAFF. The CDR3 region has the DNA TGTGCCACCAGCAGAGATCGGCTGGGGCTGAGGAACACTGAAGCTTTCTTT.

The chain carries TRBV29-1 and TRBJ1-4; perhaps TRBD1 as D (5 bases). Germline CDR1 and CDR2: SQVTM and ANQGSEA. The V end lost 7 bases, the J end lost 5 bases, and 17 bases lay between the germline ends. The CDR3 runs 14 residues. CDR3 region: CSGILGGGNEKLFF. The CDR3 bases are TGCAGCGGTATCCTTGGGGGGGGAAATGAAAAACTGTTTTTT. Based on the CDR3 plus reference TRBV29-1 and TRBJ1-4, the full variable domain is SAVISQKPSRDICQRGTSLTIQCQVDSQVTMMFWYRQQPGQSLTLIATANQGSEATYESGFVIDKFPISRPNLTFSTLTVSNMSPEDSSIYLCSGILGGGNEKLFFGSGTQLSVL.

This chain connects TRBV6-1 to TRBJ1-1; D call uncertain. Germline V gene data show CDR1 as MNHNS and CDR2 as SASEGT. V lost 7 bases to trimming and J lost 1 base, with 13 bases between them. The CDR3 loop spans 14 amino acids. CDR3 coding DNA: TGTGCCAGCAAGGCGGGGAGTAAGAACACTGAAGCTTTCTTT. Translation gives CASKAGSKNTEAFF.